Listed below are T cell receptor beta chains from one sample, sequenced in a study of T cell repertoires in cytomegalovirus infection. TCRdb re-derived calls from the reads in MiXCR, one entry per CDR3 protein. The sample contains hundreds of thousands of distinct CDR3 sequences, 15% to 20% of which appear only once. The material sequenced was PBMCs. The receptors shown here come from a human donor in good health (CMV status not recorded). Some clones in this sample may be carry-over from other donors' samples. The CDR3 runs from the conserved cysteine through the conserved F or W. D genes are given only for firm matches. Clone size appears in some rows only: once, few, many, or a class for an expanded clone.

V	D	size	J	DNA	CDR3
TRBV19	.	.	TRBJ2-1	TGTGCCAGTGGCCGCGACGTCGACCTTGAGCAGTTCTTC	CASGRDVDLEQFF
TRBV19	.	many	TRBJ1-1	TGTGCCAGTAGTATAGAACGTCGTCGGGGGAGCACTGAAGCTTTCTTT	CASSIERRRGSTEAFF
TRBV28	TRBD2	many	TRBJ2-1	TGTGCCAGCAGCTTCGGGACTAGCGGAGACAATGAGCAGTTCTTC	CASSFGTSGDNEQFF
TRBV7-2	.	many	TRBJ2-3	TGTGCCAGCAGCTTCAGGGGACTGGACACAGATACGCAGTATTTT	CASSFRGLDTDTQYF
TRBV5-1	.	few	TRBJ2-7	TGCGCCAGCAGCCGTTGGGAAGCTTCCTCCGAGCAGTACTTC	CASSRWEASSEQYF
TRBV7-2	.	few	TRBJ1-6	TGTGCCAGCAGCCTGACAGGAAACAATTCACCCCTCCACTTT	CASSLTGNNSPLHF
TRBV7-8	.	many	TRBJ2-7	TGTGCCAGCAGCCCCAGGGGAGGAAACAAACTGGCCTACGAGCAGTACTTC	CASSPRGGNKLAYEQYF
TRBV6-1	TRBD2	few	TRBJ2-1	TGTGCCAGCAGTACCCGGACTAGCGGGAGCTCCTACAATGAGCAGTTCTTC	CASSTRTSGSSYNEQFF
TRBV20-1	.	.	TRBJ1-6	TGCAGTGCTAGAGATAGAGGGGCCGACTCACCCCTCCACTTT	CSARDRGADSPLHF
TRBV5-6	TRBD2	few	TRBJ2-1	TGTGCCAGCAGCTTCGAGACTAGCGGTTACAATGAGCAGTTCTTC	CASSFETSGYNEQFF
TRBV20-1	.	.	TRBJ1-5	TGCAGTGCTAGAATCGACATCAATCAGCCCCAGCATTTT	CSARIDINQPQHF
TRBV20-1	TRBD2	.	TRBJ2-1	TGCAGTGCCCCGGGACTAGCCTACAATGAGCAGTTCTTC	CSAPGLAYNEQFF
TRBV11-2	.	.	TRBJ2-5	TGTGCCGGATCTCCCGGGAAAGAGACCCAGTACTTC	CAGSPGKETQYF
TRBV27	.	many	TRBJ2-7	TGTGCCAGCAGTTTATCAGGTTTTACGGCGGTCGAGCAGTACTTC	CASSLSGFTAVEQYF
TRBV6-2/TRBV6-3	.	few	TRBJ2-1	TGTGCCAGCAGTTACTCGATAGGGGACACCAACAATGAGCAGTTCTTC	CASSYSIGDTNNEQFF
TRBV6-6	.	few	TRBJ2-7	TGTGCCAGCAGTTACGGGCCTCCGGGGCCCGAGCAGTACTTC	CASSYGPPGPEQYF
TRBV7-6	.	many	TRBJ2-1	TGTGCCAGCAGCTTCTCAGGAGGAGGGGCCGGGTACAATGAGCAGTTCTTC	CASSFSGGGAGYNEQFF
TRBV7-8	.	few	TRBJ1-5	TGTGCCAGCAGCTTAGATCGGGGTCCCCAGCATTTT	CASSLDRGPQHF
TRBV2	.	.	TRBJ2-7	TGTGCCAGCAGTGTGGCTAGCGCGGGGCAGTACTTC	CASSVASAGQYF
TRBV18	TRBD2	.	TRBJ2-7	TGTGCCAGCTCCAGCGAGGGACTAGCCATCTTC	CASSSEGLAIF
TRBV12-3/TRBV12-4	.	few	TRBJ2-5	TGTGCCAGCAGCTCCCGGAGGCTCCCACAAGAGACCCAGTACTTC	CASSSRRLPQETQYF
TRBV7-2	.	many	TRBJ2-3	TGTGCCAGCAGCTTAGATTTAGGGTGGTATTTT	CASSLDLGWYF
TRBV5-5	TRBD1	many	TRBJ1-4	TGTGCCAGCAGCGGCGGACAGGGGATCGGTGAAAAACTGTTTTTT	CASSGGQGIGEKLFF
TRBV28	.	many	TRBJ1-5	TGTGCCAGCAGTTTACCTGGGAGGGGCGGACAGCCCCAGCATTTT	CASSLPGRGGQPQHF
TRBV7-9	TRBD1	few	TRBJ2-2	TGTGCCAGCAGCTTCGACGGAGCAGGGGGCTCGGTGGCCGGGGAGCTGTTTTTT	CASSFDGAGGSVAGELFF
TRBV20-1	TRBD2	many	TRBJ2-1	TGCAGTGGTTTCGGGAGGAGTTACAATGAGCAGTTCTTC	CSGFGRSYNEQFF
TRBV18	.	.	TRBJ2-1	TGTGCCAGCTCACCCCCAATTGGGGCAGGCTACAATGAGCAGTTCTTC	CASSPPIGAGYNEQFF
TRBV7-2	TRBD2	few	TRBJ2-7	TGTGCCAGCAGCTTCAGCGGGGGGGCGGGTGAGCAGTACTTC	CASSFSGGAGEQYF
TRBV12-3/TRBV12-4	.	.	TRBJ2-3	TGTGCCAGCAGCACTGACCGGGAGTTGAGATATTTT	CASSTDRELRYF
TRBV6-2/TRBV6-3	TRBD1	many	TRBJ1-1	TGTGCCAGCAGTTACGGGGACAGCCGGGGAACTGAAGCTTTCTTT	CASSYGDSRGTEAFF
TRBV27	.	many	TRBJ2-5	TGTGCCAGCACCCCTACGGGGTTATACGAGACCCAGTACTTC	CASTPTGLYETQYF
TRBV10-3	TRBD2	many	TRBJ2-2	TGTGCCATCAGTGAGTCGACTAGCGGGAGAACCGGGGAGCTGTTTTTT	CAISESTSGRTGELFF
TRBV7-2	TRBD1	many	TRBJ2-1	TGTGCCAGCAGTTCCCGGGACAGGGGAGGTGAGCAGTTCTTC	CASSSRDRGGEQFF
TRBV7-2	TRBD2	few	TRBJ2-3	TGTGCCAGCAGCGCTAGCGGGAGTAATACGCAGTATTTT	CASSASGSNTQYF
TRBV7-2	.	many	TRBJ2-7	TGTGCCAGCAGCTTATCGCAGGGCTTTAGAAATCCCCTATACGAGCAGTACTTC	CASSLSQGFRNPLYEQYF
TRBV29-1	TRBD1	once	TRBJ2-7	TGCAGCGCATACAGGGGCTGTGACGAGAAGTACTTC	CSAYRGCDEKYF
TRBV6-6	.	.	TRBJ2-1	TGTGCCAGCCTCCAGGCCGGGGCCCGCGGCTCCTACAATGAGCAGTTCTTC	CASLQAGARGSYNEQFF
TRBV10-3	.	.	TRBJ1-6	TGTGCCATCAGTGAGTCGGCGGAGCCGACAAATTCACCCCTCCACTTT	CAISESAEPTNSPLHF
TRBV7-2	TRBD1	few	TRBJ1-2	TGTGCCAGCAGCTTCACGGGACAGGGGGCATATGGCTACACCTTC	CASSFTGQGAYGYTF
TRBV27	TRBD1	.	TRBJ1-5	TGTGCCAGCAGATCCTCGGGACAGGGATGGTACCAGCCCCAGCATTTT	CASRSSGQGWYQPQHF
TRBV7-2	.	many	TRBJ2-3	TGTGCCAGCAGCTTAGGATTGGCAGGTACCGTGGATACGCAGTATTTT	CASSLGLAGTVDTQYF
TRBV14	.	many	TRBJ1-5	TGTGCCAGCAGCCTTCGATTGAAACCAGGGAGCCATGGTCAGCCCCAGCATTTT	CASSLRLKPGSHGQPQHF
TRBV7-2	TRBD1	many	TRBJ1-6	TGTGCCAGCAGCCTTAGCCCCCGGAGGACAGGGGTCACCCTCCACTTT	CASSLSPRRTGVTLHF
TRBV7-8	.	few	TRBJ2-5	TGTGCCAGCAGCTTAGCTGGGGGATCAGCAACGTACTTC	CASSLAGGSATYF
TRBV7-8	.	few	TRBJ1-6	TGTGCCAGCAGCGGATGGGGGGGTACATATAATTCACCCCTCCACTTT	CASSGWGGTYNSPLHF
TRBV5-5	.	.	TRBJ1-6	TGTGCCAGCAGCCCTCCACCGAACAGCTCCTATAATTCACCCCTCCACTTT	CASSPPPNSSYNSPLHF
TRBV27	.	many	TRBJ2-1	TGTGATGACCCGCTAGATTATAGCAATGAGCAGTTCTTC	CDDPLDYSNEQFF
TRBV20-1	.	.	TRBJ2-7	TGCAGTGCTCCCGGGACACACTCCTACGAGCAGTACTTC	CSAPGTHSYEQYF
TRBV28	.	few	TRBJ1-2	TGTGCCAGCATCCCCTTCGGGGGCATAGCTCCGGTGGGTGATGGCTACACCTTC	CASIPFGGIAPVGDGYTF
TRBV5-1	TRBD1	.	TRBJ1-2	TGCGCCAGCAGCCCTCGAGCGACAGGGGGAAACTATGGCTACACCTTC	CASSPRATGGNYGYTF
TRBV5-1	TRBD1	few	TRBJ2-5	TGCGCCAGCAGCTGGGGACAGAAAGAGACCCAGTACTTC	CASSWGQKETQYF
TRBV7-8	.	many	TRBJ2-7	TGTGCCAGCAGCTTAGCGCCGGGGATCTACGAGCAGTACTTC	CASSLAPGIYEQYF
TRBV19	TRBD2	few	TRBJ2-1	TGTGCCAGTAGTGGGGCTAGCGGTGAGCAGTTCTTC	CASSGASGEQFF
TRBV2	.	.	TRBJ2-1	TGTGCCAGCAGTGAGCGCCCACATGAGCAGTTCTTC	CASSERPHEQFF
TRBV7-6	.	many	TRBJ2-5	TGTGCCAGCAGCTCGAGGGGCCAATCCCAAGAGACCCAGTACTTC	CASSSRGQSQETQYF